This T cell receptor (beta chain) was observed in a study of beta chain features in type 1 diabetes. Study-level points and caveats: Moderately but significantly shorter TCRB CDR3s were found in Type 1 diabetes patients in all four CD4+ subsets.

Sampling consisted of one heparinised blood draw per donor, averaging roughly 110 mL. The sequenced template was cDNA made from the entire isolated RNA. The method was immunoSEQ multiplex PCR; TCRdb's version includes in-frame clones alone and lacks a portion of them. The sample has 250,000 to 350,000 clones; 15% are singletons. Of note for this clone: Its specificity is not known.

The sequenced material came from naive CD4+ T cells from blood. The sequence came from a man between 18 and 29 years old with type 1 diabetes.

Here the CDR3 DNA reads TGCGCCAGCAGCGCCGTCAGCTCTGGGGCCAACGTCCTGACTTTC. Its protein product is CASSAVSSGANVLTF. V is TRBV5-1 and J is TRBJ2-6; no firm D call. Per the germline V gene, CDR1 is SGHRS and CDR2 is YFSETQ. The V and J ends lost 4 bases and 0 bases respectively, with 8 bases between them. The CDR3 sequence is 15 residues long.